One and the same sample provided the 26 T cell receptor beta chains below, sequenced in a study of blood T cell repertoires in COVID-19. Clones were read by immunoSEQ multiplex PCR, and TCRdb kept only the in-frame ones, dropping some. The data contain about 310,000 clones, just under 90% of them seen just once; the ten biggest clones take up over 8.5%. Input material: PBMCs or T cells enriched from blood (not recorded which). The source is a woman aged 25-40 years who had recovered from COVID-19.

V usage is TRBV3-1 (or the pseudogene TRBV3-2) and J usage is TRBJ1-2, with 11 bases matching TRBD1. The CDR3 covers 19 residues. CDR1 and CDR2 (germline): LGHDT, YNNKEL (reference sequence). V gave up 0 bases and J gave up 3 bases; unmatched junction bases: 12. The CDR3 reads CASSQDLRTGGEMYYGYTF. As DNA, the CDR3 is TGTGCCAGCAGCCAAGATCTTAGGACAGGGGGCGAGATGTACTATGGCTACACCTTC.

The V gene is TRBV12-3 or TRBV12-4, the J gene TRBJ1-1, with a tentative D call TRBD1 (6 bases). The V gene lost 6 bases and the J gene lost 11 bases, with 13 bases spanning the gap. CDR3 length: 11 amino acids. The CDR3: CASRTTGWAFF. The CDR3 DNA follows: TGTGCCAGCAGAACCACAGGGTGGGCTTTCTTT.

J is TRBJ1-4 and V is TRBV19, with TRBD1 matching 7 bases. The germline CDR1 and CDR2 sequences are LNHDA and SQIVND (reference sequence). The CDR3 totals 16 residues. V lost 3 bases, J lost 3 bases, and 7 bases stayed unmatched. The CDR3 nucleotides are TGTGCCAGTAGTATTAGGCCGGGACAGTCTAATGAAAAACTGTTTTTT. It encodes CASSIRPGQSNEKLFF.

The V call is TRBV7-2, the J call TRBJ2-2; 8 positions match TRBD1. After removal of 3 bases from V and 1 base from J, the junction contained 4 bases not matched to a gene. Germline V gives CDR1 SGHTA, CDR2 FQGNSA. The CDR3 is 16 amino acids. CDR3 region: CASSFGGTGNTGELFF. Written as DNA, the CDR3 is TGTGCCAGCAGCTTTGGTGGGACAGGGAACACCGGGGAGCTGTTTTTT.

J is TRBJ2-3 and V is TRBV27, with D unresolved. V lost 6 bases and J lost 5, with 6 bases in between. This CDR3 spans 11 amino acids. CDR1 and CDR2 from the germline V gene are MNHEY and SMNVEV (reference sequence). CDR3 region: CASSDIDTQYF. The CDR3 nucleotides are TGTGCCAGCAGCGACATAGATACGCAGTATTTT.

This chain connects TRBV19 to TRBJ1-1; the D is unclear. V dropped 4 bases and J dropped 1 base, with 22 bases sitting between them. This CDR3 is built from 18 residues. Germline lookup yields CDR1 LNHDA and CDR2 SQIVND (reference sequence). CDR3 nucleotide sequence: TGTGCCAGTAGTACACCCATAGTTTGGGCTTTGAAGAACACTGAAGCTTTCTTT. This encodes CASSTPIVWALKNTEAFF.

The V call is TRBV11-2, the J call TRBJ1-6, with TRBD1 matching over 7 bases. The CDR3 loop spans 13 amino acids. The germline V gene has CDR1 SGHAT and CDR2 FQNNGV. With V trimmed by 4 bases and J by 14 bases, 8 bases remained unmatched. CDR3 in amino acids: CASSSGQVRSLHF. As DNA, the CDR3 is TGTGCCAGCAGCTCTGGACAGGTTAGGTCCCTCCACTTT.

The genes are TRBV7-3 and TRBJ2-3; 7 bases are shared with TRBD2. Per the germline V gene, CDR1 is SGHTA and CDR2 is FQGTGA. The CDR3 sequence is 15 residues long. With V trimmed by 6 bases and J by 3 bases, 9 bases remained unmatched. The CDR3 DNA reads as TGTGCCAGCAGTTACAGGCGGGAGCAAACAGATACGCAGTATTTT. Its protein product is CASSYRREQTDTQYF.

The chain has TRBV5-1 and TRBJ2-7, with 8 positions matching TRBD2. Losses at the gene ends were 2 bases for V and 5 bases for J; bases not matched to a gene: 6. This CDR3 is built from 14 residues. Germline loops: CDR1 SGHRS, CDR2 YFSETQ. CDR3 region: CASSFSGREDEQYF. CDR3 DNA: TGCGCCAGCAGCTTCAGCGGGAGAGAGGACGAGCAGTACTTC. Together with reference TRBV5-1 and TRBJ2-7, the CDR3 gives the full variable domain: KAGVTQTPRYLIKTRGQQVTLSCSPISGHRSVSWYQQTPGQGLQFLFEYFSETQRNKGNFPGRFSGRQFSNSRSEMNVSTLELGDSALYLCASSFSGREDEQYFGPGTRLTVT.

The CDR3 DNA follows: TGTGCCAGTAGTAAGGACTTAGAGGAGACCCAGTACTTC. It is translated as CASSKDLEETQYF. The chain is built from TRBV19 and TRBJ2-5, with D perhaps TRBD2 (5 bases). Germline CDR1 LNHDA, CDR2 SQIVND (reference sequence). Trimming stripped 4 bases from V and 5 bases from J, with 11 bases between. The CDR3 extends over 13 amino acids.

This clone was seen more than once but under ten times. The chain joins TRBV6-2 or TRBV6-3 to TRBJ2-2, with D tentatively TRBD2 (6 bases). The germline V gene encodes CDR1 MNHEY and CDR2 SVGEGT. V dropped 1 base and J dropped 3 bases, with 9 bases sitting between them. There are 15 residues in the CDR3. DNA of the CDR3: TGTGCCAGCAGTTACTTAGGAGGGGACACCGGGGAGCTGTTTTTT. Its protein product is CASSYLGGDTGELFF.

The V gene is TRBV4-3, the J gene TRBJ1-3; D is possibly TRBD1 (5 bases). This CDR3 spans 19 amino acids. Trimming took 0 bases from V and 2 from J, leaving 20 bases between them. CDR1 and CDR2 from the germline V gene are LGHNA and YSLEER. CDR3 in amino acids: CASSQDIVLFGGAGNTIYF. CDR3 nucleotide sequence: TGCGCCAGCAGCCAAGATATAGTTCTATTTGGGGGGGCTGGAAACACCATATATTTT.

This sequence joins TRBV5-1 and TRBJ2-1; TRBD2 matches at 11 bases. Germline-derived CDR1 and CDR2 are SGHRS and YFSETQ. CDR3 length: 14 amino acids. With V trimmed by 6 bases and J by 9 bases, 8 bases remained unmatched. CDR3 residues: CASTIAGGVGEQFF. The DNA of the CDR3 is TGCGCCAGCACCATAGCGGGAGGGGTGGGTGAGCAGTTCTTC. The full variable domain, in which reference TRBV5-1 and TRBJ2-1 provide the parts outside the CDR3, is KAGVTQTPRYLIKTRGQQVTLSCSPISGHRSVSWYQQTPGQGLQFLFEYFSETQRNKGNFPGRFSGRQFSNSRSEMNVSTLELGDSALYLCASTIAGGVGEQFFGPGTRLTVL.

The rearrangement links TRBV5-1 to TRBJ1-1; 7 bases line up with TRBD1. The germline gives CDR1 SGHRS, CDR2 YFSETQ. J gave up 0 bases and V 0 bases, and 5 bases lay outside the gene matches. The CDR3 consists of 16 residues. The DNA of the CDR3 is TGCGCCAGCAGCTTGGCGACAGGGAAAATGAACACTGAAGCTTTCTTT. Its translation is CASSLATGKMNTEAFF. Full variable domain (rest looked up from reference TRBV5-1 and TRBJ1-1): KAGVTQTPRYLIKTRGQQVTLSCSPISGHRSVSWYQQTPGQGLQFLFEYFSETQRNKGNFPGRFSGRQFSNSRSEMNVSTLELGDSALYLCASSLATGKMNTEAFFGQGTRLTVV.

V and J are TRBV10-2 and TRBJ2-2, with 7 positions matching TRBD2. Germline V gene sequence: CDR1 WSHSY, CDR2 SAAADI. V was clipped by 5 bases and J by 5 bases; unmatched bases: 11. This CDR3 spans 16 amino acids. The CDR3 loop reads CASSSRGGSTTGELFF. CDR3 coding DNA: TGCGCCAGCAGTAGCCGGGGCGGGAGTACGACCGGGGAGCTGTTTTTT.

This chain uses TRBV2 with TRBJ1-1; D not resolved. Trimming stripped 1 base from V and 3 bases from J, with 9 bases between. Per the germline V gene, CDR1 is SNHLY and CDR2 is FYNNEI. This CDR3 has 14 amino acids. This CDR3 is CASSEGSVYTEAFF. In DNA form, the CDR3 reads TGTGCCAGCAGTGAAGGATCGGTTTACACTGAAGCTTTCTTT.

The V call is TRBV5-1, the J call TRBJ2-1; TRBD2 matches at 7 bases. The junction had 14 bases not matched to a gene; V was cut back by 0 bases and J by 8 bases. Germline V gene lookup returns CDR1 SGHRS and CDR2 YFSETQ. The length of the CDR3 is 17 residues. The CDR3 is CASSLGLEGAGRDEQFF. Written as DNA, the CDR3 is TGCGCCAGCAGCTTGGGATTAGAGGGAGCGGGAAGGGATGAGCAGTTCTTC.

The genes are TRBV5-1 and TRBJ2-1; TRBD1 agrees at 10 bases. V trimming: 2 bases; J trimming: 6 bases; junction bases outside the gene matches: 8. The CDR3 has 16 residues. Germline assignment: CDR1 SGHRS and CDR2 YFSETQ. CDR3 region: CASSFSWDRGGNEQFF. CDR3 sequence (DNA): TGCGCCAGCAGCTTTTCGTGGGACAGGGGTGGCAATGAGCAGTTCTTC.

The V gene is TRBV6-1, the J gene TRBJ2-1; a possible D gene is TRBD2 (5 bases). The CDR3 consists of 15 residues. With 0 bases removed from V and 1 base from J, the gap between germline ends came to 7 bases. CDR1 and CDR2 (germline): MNHNS, SASEGT. CDR3 in amino acids: CASSEALASYNEQFF. CDR3 coding DNA: TGTGCCAGCAGTGAAGCGTTAGCGTCCTACAATGAGCAGTTCTTC.

The genes are TRBV6-2 or TRBV6-3 and TRBJ1-1; 9 positions agree with TRBD1. V lost 2 bases, J lost 4 bases, and 5 bases stayed unmatched. The CDR3 covers 15 residues. The germline V gene encodes CDR1 MNHEY and CDR2 SVGEGT. In DNA form, the CDR3 reads TGTGCCAGCAGTTACAGGACAGGGGAGGCCACTGAAGCTTTCTTT. Protein: CASSYRTGEATEAFF.

The V gene is TRBV19, the J gene TRBJ1-1, with unresolved D. The CDR3 runs to 13 residues. Per the germline V gene, CDR1 is LNHDA and CDR2 is SQIVND (reference sequence). V was trimmed by 7 bases and J by 1 base, leaving 10 bases between them. CDR3 sequence reads: CASKVSGNTEAFF. The CDR3 coding sequence is TGTGCCAGTAAAGTTTCGGGGAACACTGAAGCTTTCTTT.

The chain has TRBV10-3 and TRBJ2-3; TRBD2 matches 8 bases. CDR1 and CDR2 from the germline V gene are ENHRY and SYGVKD. The junction had 8 bases not matched to a gene; V was cut back by 2 bases and J by 10 bases. This CDR3 is built from 14 residues. CDR3 nucleotides: TGTGCCATCAGTGAGAGGCTAGCGGGCGATCCGCAGTATTTT. The encoded protein is CAISERLAGDPQYF.

The count of this clone is one. V usage is TRBV11-3 and J usage is TRBJ2-2, with 10 nucleotides matching TRBD1. Germline CDR1 and CDR2: SGHNT and YENEEA. This CDR3 region has 15 residues. The trim removed 5 bases at V and 3 bases at J, leaving 3 bases unmatched. The CDR3 protein is CASSTGQGDTGELFF. CDR3 in DNA: TGTGCCAGCAGCACCGGACAGGGGGACACCGGGGAGCTGTTTTTT.

This clone showed up just a few times. J is TRBJ2-7 and V is TRBV27, with TRBD2 as a possible D gene (6 bases). Germline CDR1 reads MNHEY; CDR2 reads SMNVEV (reference sequence). V gave up 3 bases and J gave up 2 bases, with 26 bases separating them. CDR3 length equals 19 residues. CDR3 region: CASSFSWNYRGTDTYEQYF. DNA of the CDR3: TGTGCCAGCAGTTTTAGTTGGAATTACCGGGGGACGGATACCTACGAGCAGTACTTC.

CDR3 protein: CATDSPRGTQYF. In nucleotides, the CDR3 is TGTGCCACCGACAGTCCTAGGGGTACGCAGTATTTT. The chain carries TRBV6-5 and TRBJ2-3; D may be TRBD1 (5 bases). The CDR3 covers 12 residues. V was shortened by 10 bases and J by 8 bases, with 16 bases between the two germline ends. Germline CDR1 reads MNHEY; CDR2 reads SVGAGI.

CDR3 DNA: TGTGCCGCCGGTCGGGATCTAAGTCTGTACAATGAGCAGTTCTTC. This codes for CAAGRDLSLYNEQFF. The gene calls are TRBV15 and TRBJ2-1, with D perhaps TRBD2 (5 bases). This CDR3 has 15 amino acids. V lost 11 bases and J lost 4, with 21 bases in between. From germline, CDR1 is LNHNV and CDR2 YYDKDF (reference sequence).